This TCR beta chain derives from a study of T cell repertoires in cytomegalovirus infection (dated by TCRdb to about 2019). Broadly, across the study: The peptide stimulations were aimed at well-studied HLA-B-restricted epitopes as well as recently identified HLA-C-restricted CMV epitopes, whose presentation resists viral immunomodulation. The HLA type of each donor mattered for the analysis, because public TCR beta signatures pointed to carriage of CMV infection along with the matching HLA type.

Sequencing used an Illumina HiSeq 1500. TCRdb took the public reads, trimmed them with fastp at Q25, ran MiXCR for clone calling and kept in-frame beta chains. Identical CDR3 protein sequences are pooled into one entry, listed with their most common genes and DNA. A total of about 900,000 distinct CDR3 sequences appear in this sample, around 29% of them only once. Over 12% of the sample belongs to the ten largest clones. General conclusions and limits of the study: In both this cohort and an independent roughly 400-donor cohort, the cumulative frequency of public TCR beta family members distinguished carriers of CMV infection plus the relevant HLA type. In the ex vivo response, HLA-C-restricted CMV-specific TCR beta clonotypes were dominant, and in two of eight donors the single most frequent clonotype came from this HLA-C-restricted group.

About this clonotype: Its specific antigen is unknown. There are no base qualities to consult, and no much larger clone falls within one base.

The treatment or condition label, read with the paper, signifies: in vitro stimulation with specific CMV peptide epitopes to enrich CMV-specific T cells. V is pared back by 3 bases and J by 1 base, with 16 bases lying between the germline termini. Measured from the cysteine to the phenylalanine, the CDR3 is 15 residues long. Only CDR3 DNA remains: 45 bases, in frame from the first base. Based on the germline V gene (reference sequence), the CDR1 and CDR2 sequences are DFQATT and SNEGSKA. Specimen: cultured CD8+ T cells from PBMCs, collected from culture after CMV antigen stimulation. This sequence originates from a human donor in good health (CMV status not recorded). Some clones in this sample may be carry-over from other donors' samples. The chain is assembled from TRBV20-1 and TRBJ2-7; the D call is tentative, TRBD1 or TRBD2, as each matches 5 bases. The encoded CDR3 is CSARSRESWSYEQYF. The DNA reads as follows: TGCAGTGCTAGGTCCAGGGAGAGTTGGTCCTACGAGCAGTACTTC.